The 9 T cell receptor beta chains below were found in one sample sequenced in a study of T-cell memory formation after mild COVID-19. MiXCR was run by TCRdb on the 5' RACE reads, yielding one entry per CDR3 protein. Among 180,000 or so distinct CDR3 sequences, around 10% were seen once, and the ten largest hold 3.5% to 4%. Specimen: PBMCs or a T cell subset sorted from them (not recorded which). Receptor source: a man in his late teens or twenties who had mild COVID-19 (a few samples of this study predate the infection). Cell type and time point are not known.

The rearrangement links TRBV7-2 to TRBJ1-1; D not certain. CDR1 and CDR2 from the germline V gene are SGHTA and FQGNSA. Deletions cut 0 bases from V and 4 bases from J, with 9 bases between. The length of the CDR3 is 14 residues. CDR3 nucleotide sequence: TGTGCCAGCAGCTTAGCGCGGAAACTCACTGAAGCTTTCTTT. This codes for CASSLARKLTEAFF.

This clonotype showed up many times. The rearrangement links TRBV12-3 or TRBV12-4 to TRBJ2-3, with D perhaps matching TRBD1 or TRBD2 (5 bases each). Trimming took 6 bases from V and 2 from J, leaving 6 bases between them. The CDR3 is 12 amino acids. CDR3 DNA: TGTGCCAGCAGCGGGACCACAGATACGCAGTATTTT. It specifies CASSGTTDTQYF.

V gene TRBV12-3 or TRBV12-4 combines with J gene TRBJ1-6, with D perhaps TRBD1 (6 bases). The V end lost 5 bases, the J end lost 0 bases, and 11 bases lay between the germline ends. CDR3 length equals 16 residues. In DNA, the CDR3 is TGTGCCAGCAGTCGCGGACAGAGCTCCTATAATTCACCCCTCCACTTT. It codes for CASSRGQSSYNSPLHF.

On this clonotype itself: Sequence at one end of the junction differs from germline and may be a read error. This chain uses TRBV7-9 with TRBJ2-1; D gene uncertain. The CDR3 totals 9 residues. Germline V CDR1 and CDR2: SEHNR, FQNEAQ (reference sequence). As DNA, the CDR3 is TGTGCCAGCAGCCCCCCCCATGATTTC. Translating gives CASSPPHDF. Complete variable domain (other parts from reference TRBV7-9 and TRBJ2-1): DTGVSQNPRHKITKRGQNVTFRCDPISEHNRLYWYRQTLGQGPEFLTYFQNEAQLEKSRLLSDRFSAERPKGSFSTLEIQRTEQGDSAMYLCASSPPHDFGPGTRLTVL.

The V and J genes are TRBV12-3 or TRBV12-4 and TRBJ1-3, with a tentative D call TRBD1 (5 bases). This CDR3 has 15 amino acids. V was clipped by 5 bases and J by 0 bases, with 11 bases between them. Here the CDR3 reads CASSDPGLSGNTIYF. In DNA, the CDR3 is TGTGCCAGCAGTGACCCGGGGCTCTCTGGAAACACCATATATTTT.

This clonotype was counted a few times. The CDR3 reads CASSIGRSREQFF. The CDR3 DNA follows: TGTGCCAGTAGTATAGGTCGGAGCCGGGAGCAGTTCTTC. The chain combines TRBV19 with TRBJ2-1; D not certain. Germline values: CDR1 LNHDA, CDR2 SQIVND (reference sequence). CDR3 length: 13 residues. Trimming took off 1 base at V and 10 bases at J, with 11 bases between the two ends.

The chain joins TRBV5-1 to TRBJ2-2, with TRBD2 as a possible D gene (6 bases). The CDR3 contains 14 residues. CDR1 and CDR2 (germline): SGHRS, YFSETQ. Trimming took off 3 bases at V and 3 bases at J, with 9 bases between the two ends. The CDR3 region is CASSSGGYTGELFF. CDR3 DNA: TGCGCCAGCAGCTCCGGGGGATACACCGGGGAGCTGTTTTTT.

This clonotype turned up a few times. This sequence joins TRBV24-1 and TRBJ2-1; 7 bases agree with TRBD2. This CDR3 has 16 residues. Germline lookup yields CDR1 KGHDR and CDR2 SFDVKD. V shed 0 bases and J 3 bases; nucleotides not matched to a gene: 4. CDR3 in amino acids: CATSDLRGDGYNEQFF. The CDR3 bases are TGTGCCACCAGTGATTTGCGGGGGGACGGCTACAATGAGCAGTTCTTC.

This chain joins TRBV12-3 or TRBV12-4 and TRBJ1-1, with unresolved D. CDR3 length: 11 amino acids. V dropped 6 bases and J dropped 8 bases, with 10 bases sitting between them. CDR3 loop: CASRSQLEAFF. CDR3 coding DNA: TGTGCCAGCAGGTCTCAGCTCGAAGCTTTCTTT.